The clone carrying this TCR beta chain has only a few counts. Its antigen is as yet unknown. This record comes from a study of T cells in tumors after PD-1 blockade. Across the study: Daily vismodegib 150 mg continued in a subset of anti-PD-1-treated patients. Study results and caveats: After therapy, most expanded exhausted CD8+ clones were absent pre-treatment, suggesting clonal replacement. Clonal replacement was seen across treatment, not between pre-treatment samples.

The CDR3 contains 14 residues. Looked up from germline, CDR1 is SGHRS and CDR2 is YFSETQ. Between the trimmed V and J ends, which lost 2 bases and 7 bases, there was a span of 16 bases. Method: immunoSEQ multiplex PCR; TCRdb's copy keeps in-frame clones and lacks some. The table has roughly 12,000 clones, 55% to 80% seen once. This sequence originates from a human donor with cutaneous squamous cell carcinoma. The chain is built from TRBV5-1 and TRBJ2-7, with D perhaps matching TRBD1 (5 bases). Sequenced material: tumor tissue, taken before anti-PD-1 treatment. CDR3 residues: CASSLFLRAGEQYF. The CDR3 DNA reads as TGCGCCAGCAGCTTATTTCTCAGGGCCGGAGAGCAGTACTTC.